This T cell receptor beta chain stems from a study of beta chain features in type 1 diabetes. Expressed TCRB transcripts were sequenced, since all the RNA that had been isolated was reverse transcribed. Method: immunoSEQ multiplex PCR; TCRdb's copy keeps in-frame clones and lacks some. The profile shows around 300,000 clones, around 15% of them singletons. This clone came up a few times. What it recognizes is unknown. Germline CDR1 reads LGHNA; CDR2 reads YSLEER. This CDR3 spans 13 amino acids. V was clipped by 0 bases and J by 8 bases, with 9 bases between them. Overall study results and limits: All four CD4+ subsets from Type 1 diabetes patients carried moderately but significantly shorter TCRB CDR3s. Patients' naive, central memory and Treg TCRB repertoires seemed closer to one another than those of healthy donors.

The genes are TRBV4-3 and TRBJ2-3, with no clear D. Sequencing was carried out using central memory CD4+ T cells from blood. This TCR was recovered from a man aged 25 to 40 in good health. CDR3 DNA: TGCGCCAGCAGCCAAGAATCCCGAGGTACGCAGTATTTT. This codes for CASSQESRGTQYF.